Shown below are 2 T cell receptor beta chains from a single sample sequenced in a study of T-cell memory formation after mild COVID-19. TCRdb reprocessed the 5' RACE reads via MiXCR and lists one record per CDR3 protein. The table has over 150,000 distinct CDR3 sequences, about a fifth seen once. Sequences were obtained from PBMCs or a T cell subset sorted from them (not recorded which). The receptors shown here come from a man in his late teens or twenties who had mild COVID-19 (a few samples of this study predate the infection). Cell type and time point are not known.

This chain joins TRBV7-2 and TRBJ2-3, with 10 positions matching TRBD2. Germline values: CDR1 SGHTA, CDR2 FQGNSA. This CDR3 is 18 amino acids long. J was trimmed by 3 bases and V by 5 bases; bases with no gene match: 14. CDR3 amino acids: CASSPSLPAGGWTDTQYF. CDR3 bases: TGTGCCAGCAGCCCATCCCTCCCAGCGGGGGGGTGGACAGATACGCAGTATTTT. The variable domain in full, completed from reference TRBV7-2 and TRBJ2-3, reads GAGVSQSPSNKVTEKGKDVELRCDPISGHTALYWYRQSLGQGLEFLIYFQGNSAPDKSGLPSDRFSAERTGGSVSTLTIQRTQQEDSAVYLCASSPSLPAGGWTDTQYFGPGTRLTVL.

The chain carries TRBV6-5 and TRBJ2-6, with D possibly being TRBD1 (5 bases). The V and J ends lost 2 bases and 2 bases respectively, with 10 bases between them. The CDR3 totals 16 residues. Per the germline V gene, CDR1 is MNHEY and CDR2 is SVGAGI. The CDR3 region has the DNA TGTGCCAGCAGTTACGCAGGGTTGACTGGGGCCAACGTCCTGACTTTC. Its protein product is CASSYAGLTGANVLTF.